This note documents a single T cell receptor (beta chain) sequence. This sample is drawn from a study of shared T cell receptors in the human thymus. Method: immunoSEQ multiplex PCR; TCRdb's copy keeps in-frame clones and lacks some. The profile shows about 380,000 clones, around 93% of them singletons. V gave up 4 bases and J gave up 0 bases, with 13 bases separating them. CDR1 is MNHEY and CDR2 is SVGAGI in the germline V gene. The CDR3 sequence is 16 residues long. The source is a human donor. Specimen: thymocytes. V is TRBV6-5 and J is TRBJ1-3; tentatively, D is TRBD1 (6 bases). The CDR3 loop is CASSSRQVGSGNTIYF. In DNA, the CDR3 is TGTGCCAGCAGTTCTAGACAGGTTGGCTCTGGAAACACCATATATTTT.